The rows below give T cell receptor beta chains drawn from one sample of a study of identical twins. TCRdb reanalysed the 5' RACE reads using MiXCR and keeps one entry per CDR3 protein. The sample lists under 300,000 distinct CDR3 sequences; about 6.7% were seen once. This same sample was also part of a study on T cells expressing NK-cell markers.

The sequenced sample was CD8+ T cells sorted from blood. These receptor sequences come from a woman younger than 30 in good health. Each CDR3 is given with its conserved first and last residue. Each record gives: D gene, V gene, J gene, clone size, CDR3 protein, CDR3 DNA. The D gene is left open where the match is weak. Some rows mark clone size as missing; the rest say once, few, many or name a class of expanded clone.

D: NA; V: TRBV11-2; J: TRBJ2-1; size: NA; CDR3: CASSLELRDAAYNEQFF; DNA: TGTGCCAGCAGCTTAGAACTCCGGGACGCCGCCTACAATGAGCAGTTCTTC
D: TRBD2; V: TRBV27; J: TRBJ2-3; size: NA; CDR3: CASNSGGRRTDTQYF; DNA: TGTGCCAGCAATTCGGGGGGGCGGAGGACAGATACGCAGTATTTT
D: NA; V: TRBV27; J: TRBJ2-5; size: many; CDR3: CASSNRETQYF; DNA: TGTGCCAGCAGTAATAGGGAGACCCAGTACTTC
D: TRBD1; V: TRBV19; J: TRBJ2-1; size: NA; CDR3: CASTRFRDRGDEQFF; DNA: TGTGCCAGTACCCGATTCCGGGACAGGGGTGATGAGCAGTTCTTC
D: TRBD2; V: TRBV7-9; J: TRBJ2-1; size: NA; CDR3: CASSLGLADHNEQFF; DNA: TGTGCCAGCAGCTTAGGTCTAGCGGACCACAATGAGCAGTTCTTC
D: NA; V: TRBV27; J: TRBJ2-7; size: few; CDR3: CASSSPPSYEQYF; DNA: TGTGCCAGCAGTTCGCCCCCTTCCTACGAGCAGTACTTC
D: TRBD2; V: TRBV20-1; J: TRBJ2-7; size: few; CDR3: CSARGGLADSSYEQYF; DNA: TGCAGTGCTAGAGGGGGACTAGCGGATAGCTCCTACGAGCAGTACTTC
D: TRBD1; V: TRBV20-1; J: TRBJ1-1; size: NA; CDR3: CSASGQEGTEAFF; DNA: TGCAGTGCTAGCGGACAGGAGGGCACTGAAGCTTTCTTT
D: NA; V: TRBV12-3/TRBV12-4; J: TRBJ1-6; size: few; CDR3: CASSPGGAASPLHF; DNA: TGTGCCAGCAGTCCAGGAGGGGCAGCTTCGCCCCTCCACTTT
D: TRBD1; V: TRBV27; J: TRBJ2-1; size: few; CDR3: CASSLLAQGTSNEQFF; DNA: TGTGCCAGCAGTTTACTAGCACAGGGGACGTCAAATGAGCAGTTCTTC
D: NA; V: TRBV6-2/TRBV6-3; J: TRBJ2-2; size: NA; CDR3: CASAEGGVETGSCFF; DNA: NA
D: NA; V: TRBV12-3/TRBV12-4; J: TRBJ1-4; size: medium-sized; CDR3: CASSSSWSNEKLFF; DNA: TGTGCCAGCAGTTCCTCCTGGTCTAATGAAAAACTGTTTTTT
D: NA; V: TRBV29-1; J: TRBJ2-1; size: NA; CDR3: CSATRTDYNEQFF; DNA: TGCAGCGCGACCCGGACAGACTACAATGAGCAGTTCTTC
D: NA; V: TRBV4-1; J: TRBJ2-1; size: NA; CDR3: CASSQRSAAGYSYNEQFF; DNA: TGCGCCAGCAGCCAAAGGTCCGCGGCGGGCTATTCCTACAATGAGCAGTTCTTC
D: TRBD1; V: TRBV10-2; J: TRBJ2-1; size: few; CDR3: CASSETTGSSYNEQFF; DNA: TGCGCCAGCAGTGAGACGACAGGGTCCTCCTACAATGAGCAGTTCTTC
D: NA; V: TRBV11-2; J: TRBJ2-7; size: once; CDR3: CASSLVGDSFYEQYF; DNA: TGTGCCAGCAGCTTAGTAGGTGACAGCTTCTACGAGCAGTACTTC
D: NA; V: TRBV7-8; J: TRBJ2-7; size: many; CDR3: CASSLVQGTAYEQYF; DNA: TGTGCCAGCAGCTTAGTGCAGGGGACCGCCTACGAGCAGTACTTC
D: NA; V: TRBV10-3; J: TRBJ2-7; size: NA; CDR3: CAISELGSEQYF; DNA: TGTGCCATCAGTGAGTTGGGGAGCGAGCAGTACTTC
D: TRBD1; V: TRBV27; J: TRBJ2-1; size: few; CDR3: CASSLTGGPYNEQFF; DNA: TGTGCCAGCAGTTTAACAGGGGGTCCCTACAATGAGCAGTTCTTC
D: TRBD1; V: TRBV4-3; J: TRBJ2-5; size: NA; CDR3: CASSKGDRGREETQYF; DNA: TGCGCCAGCAGCAAAGGGGACAGGGGCCGGGAGGAGACCCAGTACTTC
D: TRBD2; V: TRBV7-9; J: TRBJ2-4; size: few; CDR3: CASSPPDGGAKNIQYF; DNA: TGTGCCAGCAGCCCTCCGGACGGGGGGGCCAAAAACATTCAGTACTTC
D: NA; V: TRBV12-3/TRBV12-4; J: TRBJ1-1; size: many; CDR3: CASSFVGNTEAFF; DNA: TGTGCCAGCAGTTTCGTGGGGAACACTGAAGCTTTCTTT
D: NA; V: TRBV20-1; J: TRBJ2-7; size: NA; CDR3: CSARDLQGLVSYEQYF; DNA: TGCAGTGCTAGAGATCTCCAGGGGCTCGTCTCCTACGAGCAGTACTTC
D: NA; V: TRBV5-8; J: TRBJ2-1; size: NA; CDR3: CARGTRLLPYNEQFF; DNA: TGTGCCAGGGGGACCAGGCTCCTTCCCTACAATGAGCAGTTCTTC
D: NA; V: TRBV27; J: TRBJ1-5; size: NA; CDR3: CASSWGSSNQPQHF; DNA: TGTGCCAGCAGTTGGGGTAGCAGCAATCAGCCCCAGCATTTT
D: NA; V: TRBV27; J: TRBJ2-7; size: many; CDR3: CASSPRDQTYEQYF; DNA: TGTGCCAGCAGTCCCAGGGACCAGACCTACGAGCAGTACTTC
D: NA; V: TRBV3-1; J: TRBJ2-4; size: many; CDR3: CASSQDTGRNIQYF; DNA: TGTGCCAGCAGCCAAGATACAGGGAGGAACATTCAGTACTTC
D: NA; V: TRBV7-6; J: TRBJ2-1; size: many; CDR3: CASSFGLANEQFF; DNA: TGTGCCAGCAGCTTCGGTCTAGCGAATGAGCAGTTCTTC
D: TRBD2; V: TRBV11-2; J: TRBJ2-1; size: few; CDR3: CASSEAPGGRVSEQFF; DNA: TGTGCCAGCAGCGAAGCCCCCGGGGGGAGGGTATCTGAGCAGTTCTTC
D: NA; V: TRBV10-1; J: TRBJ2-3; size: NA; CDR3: CASSNSLTTDTQYF; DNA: TGCGCCAGCAGTAATAGCCTAACCACAGATACGCAGTATTTT
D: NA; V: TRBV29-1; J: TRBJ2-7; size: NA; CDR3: CSVIVSAREYF; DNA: TGCAGCGTAATCGTATCGGCGAGGGAGTACTTC
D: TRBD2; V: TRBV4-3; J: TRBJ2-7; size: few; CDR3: CASSQDLAGATISYEQYF; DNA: TGCGCCAGCAGCCAAGACCTAGCGGGAGCGACAATCTCCTACGAGCAGTACTTC
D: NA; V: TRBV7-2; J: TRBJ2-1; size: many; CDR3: CASIPGLLNEQFF; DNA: TGTGCCAGCATCCCGGGACTCCTCAATGAGCAGTTCTTC
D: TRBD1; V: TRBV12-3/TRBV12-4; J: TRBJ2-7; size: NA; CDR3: CASSQNRGDEQYF; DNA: TGTGCCAGCAGTCAAAACAGGGGAGACGAGCAGTACTTC
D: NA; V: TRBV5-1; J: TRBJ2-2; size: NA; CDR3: CASSSVTHNTGELFF; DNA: TGCGCCAGCAGCTCCGTGACACACAACACCGGGGAGCTGTTTTTT
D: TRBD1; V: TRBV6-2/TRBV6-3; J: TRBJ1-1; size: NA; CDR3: CASRHRGGGTEAFF; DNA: TGTGCCAGCAGACACAGGGGCGGTGGCACTGAAGCTTTCTTT
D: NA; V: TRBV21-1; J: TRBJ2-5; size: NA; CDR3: CASSKARPWGGRPWTQYF; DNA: TGTGCCAGCAGCAAAGCCAGACCGTGGGGGGGGAGACCTTGGACCCAGTACTTC
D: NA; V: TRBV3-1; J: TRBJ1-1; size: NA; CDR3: CASSLGRTVTEAFF; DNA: TGTGCCAGCAGCCTCGGTCGGACAGTCACTGAAGCTTTCTTT
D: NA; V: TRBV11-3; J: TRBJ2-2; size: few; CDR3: CASSFSGGSGELFF; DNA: TGTGCCAGCAGCTTCTCCGGCGGTAGCGGGGAGCTGTTTTTT
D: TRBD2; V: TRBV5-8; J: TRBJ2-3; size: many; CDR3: CASSFSGGALSTDTQYF; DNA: TGTGCCAGCAGCTTCAGCGGGGGGGCCCTGTCGACAGATACGCAGTATTTT
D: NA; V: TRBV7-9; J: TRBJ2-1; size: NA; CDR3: CASTGMKSEQFF; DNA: TGTGCCAGTACAGGGATGAAAAGTGAGCAGTTCTTC
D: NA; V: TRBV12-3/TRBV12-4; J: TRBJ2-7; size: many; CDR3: CASSSASSPYEQYF; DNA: TGTGCCAGCAGTTCCGCAAGCAGTCCCTACGAGCAGTACTTC
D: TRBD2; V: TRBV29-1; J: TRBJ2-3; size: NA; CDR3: CSATWGTSGRDTQYF; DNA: TGCAGCGCTACCTGGGGGACTAGCGGGAGGGATACGCAGTATTTT
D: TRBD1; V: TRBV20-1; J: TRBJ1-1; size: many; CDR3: CSARALTTGGVSTEAFF; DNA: TGCAGTGCTAGAGCCCTAACAACAGGGGGCGTCTCCACTGAAGCTTTCTTT
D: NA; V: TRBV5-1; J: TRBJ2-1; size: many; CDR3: CASSPYRQIYNEQFF; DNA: TGCGCCAGCAGTCCTTACAGACAGATATACAATGAGCAGTTCTTC
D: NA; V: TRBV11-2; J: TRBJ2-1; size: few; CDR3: CASSLLAGIYNEQFF; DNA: TGTGCCAGCAGCTTACTTGCGGGGATATACAATGAGCAGTTCTTC
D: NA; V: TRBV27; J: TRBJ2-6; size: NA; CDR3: CASSLVFGAGANVLTF; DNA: TGTGCCAGCAGTTTAGTTTTCGGGGCTGGGGCCAACGTCCTGACTTTC
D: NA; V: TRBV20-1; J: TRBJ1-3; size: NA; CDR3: CSARGVLGNTIYF; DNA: TGCAGTGCTAGAGGGGTGCTTGGAAACACCATATATTTT
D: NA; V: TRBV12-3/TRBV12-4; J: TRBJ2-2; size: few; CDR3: CASDREGHGELFF; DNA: TGTGCCAGCGACAGGGAGGGCCACGGGGAGCTGTTTTTT
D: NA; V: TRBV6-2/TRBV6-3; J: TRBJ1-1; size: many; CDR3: CASSSQGRYGGTEAFF; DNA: TGTGCCAGCAGTTCCCAGGGGAGATATGGTGGCACTGAAGCTTTCTTT
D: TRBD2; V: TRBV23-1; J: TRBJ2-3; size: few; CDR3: CASSLGTSGSSRQGTQYF; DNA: TGCGCCAGCAGTCTCGGGACTAGCGGGAGTTCACGACAGGGAACGCAGTATTTT
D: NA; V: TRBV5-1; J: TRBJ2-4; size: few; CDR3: CASRGSENIQYF; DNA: TGCGCCAGCAGAGGTAGCGAGAACATTCAGTACTTC
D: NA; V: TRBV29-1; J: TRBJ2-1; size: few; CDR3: CSVVTVSYNEQFF; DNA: TGCAGCGTTGTGACAGTTTCCTACAATGAGCAGTTCTTC
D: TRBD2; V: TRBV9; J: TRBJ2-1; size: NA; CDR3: CASGRTSAPYNEQFF; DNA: TGTGCCAGCGGGCGAACTAGCGCACCCTACAATGAGCAGTTCTTC